This T cell receptor (beta chain) was found in a study of shared clonotypes between healthy human individuals. Study-wide background: Sampling drew on donors who were a couple of women and a few men aged 18 to 49.

The study's findings and limits: Generation probability values for non-shared clonotypes were lower than those for clonotypes shared by all four donors.

Comment on this clone: Its target is unknown.

Germline V CDR1 and CDR2: MDHEN, SYDVKM. V lost 3 bases to trimming and J lost 2 bases, with 11 bases between them. The CDR3 runs 15 residues. The table came from immunoSEQ multiplex PCR; TCRdb's copy has only in-frame clones and leaves some out. The repertoire includes roughly 2.2 million clones, 85% to 95% of them detected once, and about 0.41% sits in the top ten. Specimen: naive CD4+ T cells from PBMCs. Subset specified: CD45RA+ positively selected. The chain links TRBV28 to TRBJ1-3; D not certain. This TCR was sampled from a man between 18 and 35 years old in good health. Some clones in this sample may be carry-over from other donors' samples. CDR3 sequence reads: CASSFVVAAGNTIYF. The CDR3 coding sequence is TGTGCCAGCAGTTTTGTAGTGGCGGCTGGAAACACCATATATTTT.